The clone carrying this T cell receptor beta chain was counted ten times or more. Its antigen remains unidentified. From germline, CDR1 is LNHNV and CDR2 YYDKDF (reference sequence). Trimming at V came to 7 bases and at J to 5 bases, leaving 10 bases not matched to a gene. This CDR3 is 15 amino acids long. Each TCR transcript was tagged with a 10-nucleotide random UMI during 5'RACE. From 15-18 subjects, each sequencing run yielded over 160 million TCR-beta sequences. TCRdb called the 5' RACE reads again in MiXCR, with one record for every CDR3 protein. The profile shows some 21,000 distinct CDR3 sequences, 5% to 7% of them singletons. The data are from a study of neurological immune-mediated disorders. Input was under 1.1 million sorted T cells, either CD4+ or CD8+. Study outcomes and limitations: TCR clonal expansion peaked in HTLV-1-associated myelopathy patients and was lowest in multiple sclerosis patients.

Sequenced input: CD8+ T cells from blood. This chain connects TRBV15 to TRBJ2-5; 10 positions agree with TRBD1. The sequence came from a man aged 18 to 29 in good health. For the CDR3, the DNA is TGTGCCACCATGAGCCCGGACAGGGGGAGCGAGACCCAGTACTTC. This encodes CATMSPDRGSETQYF.